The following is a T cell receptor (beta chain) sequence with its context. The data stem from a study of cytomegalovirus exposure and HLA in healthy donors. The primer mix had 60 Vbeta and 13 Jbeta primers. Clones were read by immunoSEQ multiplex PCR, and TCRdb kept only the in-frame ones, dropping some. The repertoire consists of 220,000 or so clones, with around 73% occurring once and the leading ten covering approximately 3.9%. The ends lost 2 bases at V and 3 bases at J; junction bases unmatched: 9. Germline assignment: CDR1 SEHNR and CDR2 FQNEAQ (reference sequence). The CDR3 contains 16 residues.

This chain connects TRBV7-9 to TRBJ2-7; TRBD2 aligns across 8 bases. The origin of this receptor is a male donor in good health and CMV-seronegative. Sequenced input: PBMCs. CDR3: CASSLSRTSSYYEQYF. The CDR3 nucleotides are TGTGCCAGCAGCTTATCTAGGACTAGCAGTTACTACGAGCAGTACTTC.